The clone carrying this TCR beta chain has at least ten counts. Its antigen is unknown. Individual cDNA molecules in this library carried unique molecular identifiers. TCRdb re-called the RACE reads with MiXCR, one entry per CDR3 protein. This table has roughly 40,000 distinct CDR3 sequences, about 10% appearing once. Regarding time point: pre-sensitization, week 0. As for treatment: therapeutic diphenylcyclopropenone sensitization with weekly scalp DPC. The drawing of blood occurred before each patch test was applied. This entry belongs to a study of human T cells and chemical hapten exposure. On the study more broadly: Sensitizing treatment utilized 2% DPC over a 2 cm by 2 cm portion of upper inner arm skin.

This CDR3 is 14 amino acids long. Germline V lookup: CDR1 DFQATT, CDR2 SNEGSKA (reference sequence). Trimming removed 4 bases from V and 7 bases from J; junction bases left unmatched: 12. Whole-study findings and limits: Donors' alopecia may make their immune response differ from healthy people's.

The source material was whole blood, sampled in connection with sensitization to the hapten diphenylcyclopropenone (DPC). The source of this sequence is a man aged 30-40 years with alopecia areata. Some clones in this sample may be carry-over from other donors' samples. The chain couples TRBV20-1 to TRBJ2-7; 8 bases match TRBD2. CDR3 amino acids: CSATLREGLGEQYV. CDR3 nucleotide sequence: TGCAGTGCTACGCTCCGGGAGGGCCTTGGGGAGCAGTACGTC.